This is a list of T cell receptor beta chains from one sample in a study of Graves' ophthalmopathy and Graves' hyperthyroidism. Each CDR3 protein gets one entry after TCRdb re-called the multiplex PCR reads with MiXCR. The sample contains 200,000 to 300,000 distinct CDR3 sequences, approximately 42% of which appear only once. Specimen: peripheral blood. These receptor sequences come from an adult man with Graves' ophthalmopathy. Both conserved end residues are part of each CDR3. D genes are given only for firm matches. Expanded clones get a size class; other rows say once, few or many, or leave the size out.

- | - | TRBJ1-1 | TRBV7-3 | TGTGCCAGCAGCCCCGGGGTCGACAGGAGGCCTTTCTTT | CASSPGVDRRPFF
- | once | TRBJ2-6 | TRBV13 | TGTGCCAGCAGCTTGCGGACAGACTCTGGGGCCAACGTCCTGACTTTC | CASSLRTDSGANVLTF
- | - | TRBJ2-7 | TRBV6-5 | TGTGCCAGCAGTCCAATGGACAACTCCTACGAGCAGTACTTC | CASSPMDNSYEQYF
- | - | TRBJ2-5 | TRBV7-2 | TGTGCCAGCAGCCCCACCGGGCAGACCCAGTACTTC | CASSPTGQTQYF
- | - | TRBJ1-5 | TRBV19 | TGTGCCAGCGCGTCCGATAGCAATCAGCCCCAGCATTTT | CASASDSNQPQHF
- | many | TRBJ2-7 | TRBV20-1 | TGCAGTGCGTGGGCCCGGGGGAACTACGAGCAGTACTTC | CSAWARGNYEQYF
TRBD1 | few | TRBJ2-7 | TRBV5-1 | TGCGCCAGCAGCTGGGACAGGTGGTACGAGCAGTACTTC | CASSWDRWYEQYF
TRBD2 | - | TRBJ2-5 | TRBV5-1 | TGCGCCAGCAGCTTGGAAGGGACTAGCGGGGGAGAGACCCAGTACTTC | CASSLEGTSGGETQYF
- | - | TRBJ2-6 | TRBV15 | TGTGCCACCAGCAGAGGGGGTGGACAGTCTGGGGCCAACGTCCTGACTTTC | CATSRGGGQSGANVLTF
TRBD1 | - | TRBJ1-1 | TRBV5-1 | TGCGCCAGCAGCTTGGCAGGGGGCGAGGGCACTGAAGCTTTCTTT | CASSLAGGEGTEAFF
TRBD2 | - | TRBJ2-3 | TRBV7-3 | TGTGCCAGCAGCTTAATAGCGGGAGGGCAAGATACGCAGTATTTT | CASSLIAGGQDTQYF
- | - | TRBJ2-7 | TRBV12-3/TRBV12-4 | TGTGCCAGCAGTGACAAGGGTTACTCCTACGAGCAGTACTTC | CASSDKGYSYEQYF
TRBD1 | few | TRBJ2-7 | TRBV29-1 | TGCAGCGTTTTACAGGGGACGACCTACGAGCAGTACTTC | CSVLQGTTYEQYF
- | - | TRBJ1-6 | TRBV10-2 | TGCGCCACCCGGGACGCCAGCTCCTATAATTCACCCCTCCACTTT | CATRDASSYNSPLHF
- | once | TRBJ1-5 | TRBV6-6 | TGTGCCAGCACCTCGGGACCCTCGCCCCAGCATTTT | CASTSGPSPQHF
TRBD1 | - | TRBJ1-5 | TRBV19 | TGTGCCAGTAGCCTCGCTCGACAGGGTGGGCGGAATCAGCCCCAGCATTTT | CASSLARQGGRNQPQHF
TRBD2 | few | TRBJ2-2 | TRBV2 | TGTGCCAGTCTAGCGGGGTCGAACACCGGGGAGCTGTTTTTT | CASLAGSNTGELFF
TRBD1 | many | TRBJ1-2 | TRBV7-2 | TGTGCCAGCAGCTTAAGGGACAGGGGTGGCTACACCTTC | CASSLRDRGGYTF
TRBD1 | - | TRBJ2-7 | TRBV7-9 | TGTGCCAGCAGCCCCGGGGACAGGTCCTACGAGCAGTACTTC | CASSPGDRSYEQYF
- | - | TRBJ1-2 | TRBV10-3 | TGTGCCATCAGCGAACAAAAGACTGGGAACTATGGCTACACCTTC | CAISEQKTGNYGYTF
TRBD1 | - | TRBJ2-7 | TRBV2 | TGTGCCGTCACTACACCGGGGACAGGGGAGGAGCAGTACTTC | CAVTTPGTGEEQYF
- | - | TRBJ1-1 | TRBV20-1 | TGCAGTGCTAGAGACCCGGGACACACGAACACTGAAGCTTTCTTT | CSARDPGHTNTEAFF
- | - | TRBJ1-1 | TRBV9 | TGTGCCAGCAGTTTTATAGGGATCGACATGAACACTGAAGCTTTCTTT | CASSFIGIDMNTEAFF
- | once | TRBJ2-3 | TRBV7-3 | TGTGCCAGCAGTCTAACTTTCTCAGATACGCAGTATTTT | CASSLTFSDTQYF
- | - | TRBJ1-2 | TRBV5-8 | TGTGCCAGCAGACCCCTTGGGGAGGAGAAGGCTGACTACACCTTC | CASRPLGEEKADYTF
- | - | TRBJ2-5 | TRBV7-3 | TGTGCCAGCAGCTTAGGGCCCCAAGAGACCCTGTACTTC | CASSLGPQETLYF
- | many | TRBJ1-2 | TRBV11-2 | TGTGCCAGCAGCTTATCTGGGTATGGCTACACCTTC | CASSLSGYGYTF
- | once | TRBJ1-4 | TRBV20-1 | TGCAGTGCACGGAGGGTGGAGGACAACGAAAAACTGTTTTTT | CSARRVEDNEKLFF
- | few | TRBJ2-7 | TRBV12-3/TRBV12-4 | TGTGCCAGCAGTTTAGAGGGGCAGGGTGACTACGAGCAGTACTTC | CASSLEGQGDYEQYF
- | - | TRBJ2-5 | TRBV7-9 | TGTGCCAGCAGCCCCGGGACTCCGGGACAAGAGACCCAGTACTTC | CASSPGTPGQETQYF
TRBD2 | few | TRBJ2-7 | TRBV10-3 | TGTGCCAGCAGTCCCCAGGGAGGGAATGGCTACGAGCAGTACTTC | CASSPQGGNGYEQYF
- | few | TRBJ2-7 | TRBV5-6 | TGTGCCAGCAGCATTAAAACCTACGAGCAGTACTTC | CASSIKTYEQYF
- | few | TRBJ2-7 | TRBV3-1 | TGTGCCAGCAGCCCGGCCCCCTACGAGCAGTACTTC | CASSPAPYEQYF
- | - | TRBJ1-2 | TRBV3-1 | TGTGCCAGCAGCCAAGTGGCCGCACCGAACTCTAACTATGGCTACACCTTC | CASSQVAAPNSNYGYTF
- | - | TRBJ1-4 | TRBV2 | TGTGCCAGCAGTGAAGACGGCTACAATGAAAAACTGTTTTTT | CASSEDGYNEKLFF
- | - | TRBJ1-1 | TRBV2 | TGTGCCAGCAGTGGTCAGGCGGTTGAAAACACTGAAGCTTTCTTT | CASSGQAVENTEAFF
- | few | TRBJ2-7 | TRBV5-1 | TGCGCCAGCAGCTTGGCCGGCGATTCCCGTTCCTACGAGCAGTACTTC | CASSLAGDSRSYEQYF
- | - | TRBJ1-4 | TRBV5-1 | TGCGCCAGCAGCTTGGGGGGTTTCCTAAAGACTAATGAAAAACTGTTTTTT | CASSLGGFLKTNEKLFF
- | - | TRBJ1-2 | TRBV5-1 | TGCGCCAGCAGCCCAGGATCAGGGGACTATGGCTACACCTTC | CASSPGSGDYGYTF
- | - | TRBJ1-2 | TRBV2 | TGTGCCAGCAGCGAGACGGTCTGGGCGGGGAGTACCTATGGCTACACCTTC | CASSETVWAGSTYGYTF
- | - | TRBJ1-1 | TRBV7-2 | TGTGCCAGCAGTAATTCGAACAGGTGGTACGCTGAAGCTTTCTTT | CASSNSNRWYAEAFF
- | - | TRBJ1-2 | TRBV28 | TGTGCCAGCAGCCTACAGGAACACTATGGCTACACCTTC | CASSLQEHYGYTF
- | - | TRBJ2-5 | TRBV25-1 | TGTGCCAGCAGCTTTTTGCAAAGACAGCAAGAGACCCAGTACTTC | CASSFLQRQQETQYF
TRBD1 | - | TRBJ1-2 | TRBV2 | TGTGCCAGCAGTGCCCGGACAGGAGGAATTAACTATGGCTACACCTTC | CASSARTGGINYGYTF
- | many | TRBJ2-7 | TRBV10-3 | TGTGCCATCAGTGCGGACAGCTACGAGCAGTACTTC | CAISADSYEQYF
- | - | TRBJ2-7 | TRBV7-2 | TGTGCCAGCAGCCAACTCCCGGGACCAAAGCCAAACTACGAGCAGTACTTC | CASSQLPGPKPNYEQYF
- | few | TRBJ1-6 | TRBV9 | TGTGCCAGCAGCCAGGGCAATAATTCACCCCTCCACTTT | CASSQGNNSPLHF
TRBD1 | - | TRBJ1-5 | TRBV30 | TGTGCCTGGAGTGGACAGGGTTACCAGCCCCAGCATTTT | CAWSGQGYQPQHF